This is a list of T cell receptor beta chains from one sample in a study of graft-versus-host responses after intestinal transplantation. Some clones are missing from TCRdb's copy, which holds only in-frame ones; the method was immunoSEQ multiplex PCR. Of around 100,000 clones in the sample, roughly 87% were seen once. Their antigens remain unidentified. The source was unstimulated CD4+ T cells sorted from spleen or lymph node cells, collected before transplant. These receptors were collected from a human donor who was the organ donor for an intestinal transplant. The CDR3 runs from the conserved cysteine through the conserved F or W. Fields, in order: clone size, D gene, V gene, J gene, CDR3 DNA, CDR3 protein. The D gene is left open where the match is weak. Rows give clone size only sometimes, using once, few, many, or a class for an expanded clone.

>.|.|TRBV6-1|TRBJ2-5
TGTGCCAGCAGTGAAGCCCAAGAGACCCAGTACTTC
CASSEAQETQYF
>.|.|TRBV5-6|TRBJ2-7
TGTGCCAGCAGCTTGGAGGCTTCCAGTTCACTAGCCTACGAGCAGTACTTC
CASSLEASSSLAYEQYF
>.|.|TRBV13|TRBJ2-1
TGTGCCAGCAGCCCCCGGGACGCTTACAATGAGCAGTTCTTC
CASSPRDAYNEQFF
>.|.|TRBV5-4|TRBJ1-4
TGTGCCAGCAGCCCTGGAGGTATTAATGAAAAACTGTTTTTT
CASSPGGINEKLFF
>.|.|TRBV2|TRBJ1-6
TGTGCCAGCACCTCTACTCGGGGCGATAATTCACCCCTCCACTTT
CASTSTRGDNSPLHF
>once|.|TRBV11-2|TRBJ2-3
TGTGCCAGCAGCTTACGGTCCGGCGGTTCCCGAACAGATACGCAGTATTTT
CASSLRSGGSRTDTQYF
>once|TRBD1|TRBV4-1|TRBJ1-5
TGCGCCAGCAGCCAGGGACAGGGGTTAGCTCAGCCCCAGCATTTT
CASSQGQGLAQPQHF
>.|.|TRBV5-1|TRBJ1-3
TGCGCCAGCAGCTCCGGGGCGTCCAGCGGAAACACCATATATTTT
CASSSGASSGNTIYF
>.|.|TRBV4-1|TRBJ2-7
TGCGCCAGCAGCCCCCGCAAGATAGGGACCCTAAACTACGAGCAGTACTTC
CASSPRKIGTLNYEQYF
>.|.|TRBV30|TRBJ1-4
TGTGCCTGGAGTCGAAAGGGATTTGGGGCTCTCATGACAGGTGGAGAAGAAAAACTGTTTTTT
CAWSRKGFGALMTGGEEKLFF
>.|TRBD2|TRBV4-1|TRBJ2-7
TGCGCCAGCAGCCAAGGTTCGGGCGGGGGGGCCTACGAGCAGTACTTC
CASSQGSGGGAYEQYF
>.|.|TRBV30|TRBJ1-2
TGTGCCTTCAACCCGGGACTGAACTATGGCTACACCTTC
CAFNPGLNYGYTF
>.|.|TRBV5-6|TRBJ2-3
TGTGCCAGCAGCTTGGTGGTTAGCTGGGGGAGAGATACGCAGTATTTT
CASSLVVSWGRDTQYF
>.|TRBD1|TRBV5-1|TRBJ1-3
TGCGCCAGCAGCCCAACGACAGGGACTGGAAACACCATATATTTT
CASSPTTGTGNTIYF
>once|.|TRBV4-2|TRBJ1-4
TGTGCCAGCAGCCAAAGGTTGGCGACTAATGAAAAACTGTTTTTT
CASSQRLATNEKLFF
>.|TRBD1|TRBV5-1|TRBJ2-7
TGCGCCAGCAGCTTGGCTTTTTTGTCTTCGGATCCGGGACAGGGGGTCTACGAGCAGTACTTC
CASSLAFLSSDPGQGVYEQYF
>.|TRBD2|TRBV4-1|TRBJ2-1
TGCGCCAGCAGCCATACGTCGGGGGGGCGGAATGAGCAGTTCTTC
CASSHTSGGRNEQFF
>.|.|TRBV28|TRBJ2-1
TGTGCCAGCAGTTTATTACGAGTCTTAGGGCGAGATGAGCAGTTCTTC
CASSLLRVLGRDEQFF
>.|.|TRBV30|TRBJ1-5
TGTGCCTGGAGTGTAACCAGGAAGGGTGATCAGCCCCAGCATTTT
CAWSVTRKGDQPQHF
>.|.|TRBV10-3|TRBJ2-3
TGTGCCATCAGGGGGGGAGGCACAGATACGCAGTATTTT
CAIRGGGTDTQYF
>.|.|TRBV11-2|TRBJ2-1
TGTGCCAGCAGCTTAGATTTCCAGCTTCGGCAGTTCTTC
CASSLDFQLRQFF
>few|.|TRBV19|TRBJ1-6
TGTGCCAGTAGTATCGGTGACAGAAATAATTCACCCCTCCACTTT
CASSIGDRNNSPLHF
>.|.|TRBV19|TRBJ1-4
TGTGCCAGTGGGGGGCGGGAAAAACTGTTTTTT
CASGGREKLFF
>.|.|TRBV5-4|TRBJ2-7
TGTGCCAGCAGCCCCGGGGGAACCTTTAGCTCCTACGAGCAGTACTTC
CASSPGGTFSSYEQYF
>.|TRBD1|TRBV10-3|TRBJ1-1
TGTGCCATCAGTGGTCCAATAGGGGGGCAGGGGGGCACTGAAGCTTTCTTT
CAISGPIGGQGGTEAFF
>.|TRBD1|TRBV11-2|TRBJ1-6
TGTGCCAGCAGCTTAGTGGGGTCTCAGGGGGCTTATAATTCACCCCTCCACTTT
CASSLVGSQGAYNSPLHF
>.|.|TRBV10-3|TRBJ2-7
TGTGCCATCTCGGCGCGCGAATCCTACGAGCAGTACTTC
CAISARESYEQYF
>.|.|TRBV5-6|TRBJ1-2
TGTGCCAGCAGCTTGTACAGTAGCTATGGCTACACCTTC
CASSLYSSYGYTF
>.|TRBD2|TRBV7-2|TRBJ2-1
TGTGCCAGCAACGGACTAGCGGGGGCGAATGAGCAGTTCTTC
CASNGLAGANEQFF
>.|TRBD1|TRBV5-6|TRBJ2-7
TGTGCCAGCAGCTGGGGACAGGGAAGATACGAGCAGTACTTC
CASSWGQGRYEQYF
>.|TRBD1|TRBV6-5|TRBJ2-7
TGTGCCCTCTCCGAGACAGGGGTACACGAGCAGTACTTC
CALSETGVHEQYF
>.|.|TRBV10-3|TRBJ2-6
TGTGCCACCCGCACCGAATCTGGGGCCAACGTCCTGACTTTC
CATRTESGANVLTF
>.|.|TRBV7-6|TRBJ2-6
TGTGCCAGCAGCTTAGAGGGGCCGAGGGGGGCCAACGTCCTGACTTTC
CASSLEGPRGANVLTF
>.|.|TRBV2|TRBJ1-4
TGTGCCAGCAGTCCATTTAGTGAAAAACTGTTTTTT
CASSPFSEKLFF
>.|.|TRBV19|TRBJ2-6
TGTGCCAGTAGTATAGTTGGGGCCAACGTCCTGACTTTC
CASSIVGANVLTF
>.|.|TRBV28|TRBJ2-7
TGTGCCAGCAGTTTATTTGTGGGGGGCGCGGACTACGAGCAGTACTTC
CASSLFVGGADYEQYF
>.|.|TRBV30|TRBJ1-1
TGTGCCTGGACCGGCCTAAGGAACACTGAAGCTTTCTTT
CAWTGLRNTEAFF
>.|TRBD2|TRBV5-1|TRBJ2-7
TGCGCCAGCAGCTTGGAGGCGGGGGACCCCTACGAGCAGTACTTC
CASSLEAGDPYEQYF
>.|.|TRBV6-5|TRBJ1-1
TGTGCCAGCAGTTACCAGGGCATGAACACTGAAGCTTTCTTT
CASSYQGMNTEAFF
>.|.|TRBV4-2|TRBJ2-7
TGTGCCAGCAGCCAAGCGTTCGCGACAACCCTCTCCTACGAGCAGTACTTC
CASSQAFATTLSYEQYF
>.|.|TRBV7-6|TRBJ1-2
TGTGCCAGCAGCTTAGTGCCTGCGGGGGGCTACACCTTC
CASSLVPAGGYTF
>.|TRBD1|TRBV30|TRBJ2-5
TGTGCCTGGAGTGAGGGACAGTACCAAGAGACCCAGTACTTC
CAWSEGQYQETQYF
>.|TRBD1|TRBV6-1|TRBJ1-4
TGTGCCAGCAGTGACTACAGGGGGACTAATGAAAAACTGTTTTTT
CASSDYRGTNEKLFF
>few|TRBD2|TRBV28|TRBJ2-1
TGTGCCAGCAGTCCTAGCGGGGGGGCGGCCTACAATGAGCAGTTCTTC
CASSPSGGAAYNEQFF
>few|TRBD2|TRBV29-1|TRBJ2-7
TGCAGCGTTGAAGGGGGGGGACTTCTAAACGAGCAGTACTTC
CSVEGGGLLNEQYF
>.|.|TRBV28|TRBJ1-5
TGTGCCAGCAGTTCTGGCGGGCAGGGTCGCGGTCAGCCCCAGCATTTT
CASSSGGQGRGQPQHF
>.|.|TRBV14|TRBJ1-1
TGTGCCAGCAGCCCCCGCTGGGCCAGGGTGAACACTGAAGCTTTCTTT
CASSPRWARVNTEAFF
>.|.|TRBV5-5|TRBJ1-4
TGTGCCAGCAGCTTTATCGGGGGGGATAATGAAAAACTGTTTTTT
CASSFIGGDNEKLFF
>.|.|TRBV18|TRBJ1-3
TGTGCCAGCTCACCCGACAGTGGCCGAAACACCATATATTTT
CASSPDSGRNTIYF
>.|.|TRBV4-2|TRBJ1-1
TGTGCCAGCAGCCCCCGGTATGGGGGAGAAACTGAAGCTTTCTTT
CASSPRYGGETEAFF
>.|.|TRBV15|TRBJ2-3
TGTGCCACCAGCAAAACAGATACGCAGTATTTT
CATSKTDTQYF